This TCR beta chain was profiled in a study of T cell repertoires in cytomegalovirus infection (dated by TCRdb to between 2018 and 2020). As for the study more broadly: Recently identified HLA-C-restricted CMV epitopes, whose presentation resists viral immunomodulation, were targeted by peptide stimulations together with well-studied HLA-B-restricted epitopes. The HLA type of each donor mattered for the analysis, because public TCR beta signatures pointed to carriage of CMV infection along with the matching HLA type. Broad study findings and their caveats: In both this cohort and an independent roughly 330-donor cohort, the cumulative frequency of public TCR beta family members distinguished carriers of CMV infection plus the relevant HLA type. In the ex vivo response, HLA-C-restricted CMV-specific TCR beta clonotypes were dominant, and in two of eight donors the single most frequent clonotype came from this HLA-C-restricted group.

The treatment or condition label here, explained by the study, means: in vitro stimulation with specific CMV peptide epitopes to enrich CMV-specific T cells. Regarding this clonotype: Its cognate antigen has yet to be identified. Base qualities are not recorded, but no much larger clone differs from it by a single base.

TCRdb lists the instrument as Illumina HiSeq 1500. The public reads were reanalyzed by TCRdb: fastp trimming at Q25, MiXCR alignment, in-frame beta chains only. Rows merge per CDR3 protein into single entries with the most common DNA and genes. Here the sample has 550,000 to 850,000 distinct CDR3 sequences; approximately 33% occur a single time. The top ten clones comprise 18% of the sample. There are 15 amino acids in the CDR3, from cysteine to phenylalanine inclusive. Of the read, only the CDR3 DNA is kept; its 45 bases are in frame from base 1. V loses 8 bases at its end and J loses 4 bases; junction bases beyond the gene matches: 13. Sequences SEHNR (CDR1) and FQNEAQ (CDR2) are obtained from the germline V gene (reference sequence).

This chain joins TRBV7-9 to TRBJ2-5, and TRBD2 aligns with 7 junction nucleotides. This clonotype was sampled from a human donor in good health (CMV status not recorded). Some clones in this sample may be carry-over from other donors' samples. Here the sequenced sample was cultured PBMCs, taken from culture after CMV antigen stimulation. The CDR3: CASSPGRAGGETQYF. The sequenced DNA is TGTGCCAGCTCCCCGGGGAGGGCCGGGGGAGAGACCCAGTACTTC.